Sequencing of this TCR beta chain was carried out in a study of cytomegalovirus exposure and HLA in healthy donors. Study observations and caveats: Specific recognition of CMV antigens was confirmed in vitro for a few chains (all CMV-associated). Published work reported that the classifier diagnosed cytomegalovirus status with high specificity and sensitivity. Most TCR sequences proved rare, with some public TCRs found in many donors.

The repertoire was sequenced with immunoSEQ multiplex PCR; TCRdb's copy has only in-frame clones and lacks some. Of tens of thousands of clones listed, more than 90% are singletons. Germline assignment: CDR1 MGHRA and CDR2 YSYEKL. Trimming cost V 5 bases and J 1 base, with 11 bases left between them. CDR3 size: 15 residues. Points on this clone: The target antigen is unknown.

This sequence joins TRBV4-1 and TRBJ2-2; TRBD1 is a possible D gene (5 bases). What was sequenced was PBMCs. This TCR was sampled from a man between 18 and 29 years old in good health and CMV-seronegative. The CDR3 nucleotides are TGCGCCAGCAGCATCTATCAGGGGAACACCGGGGAGCTGTTTTTT. This encodes CASSIYQGNTGELFF.